These T cell receptor beta chains were read from a single sample in a study of cytomegalovirus exposure and HLA in healthy donors. The data were produced by immunoSEQ multiplex PCR, yet TCRdb's version contains in-frame clones alone and is incomplete. The table includes hundreds of thousands of clones, about 78% detected once. The source material was PBMCs. These receptors were collected from a male donor in good health and CMV-seronegative. The CDR3 runs from the conserved cysteine through the conserved F or W. D genes are given only for firm matches. The size field is filled for only some rows; it gives once, few, many or a size class.

abundance,j_gene,d_gene,v_gene,CDR3aa,CDR3nt
NA,TRBJ2-7,NA,TRBV27,CASSFQRGYEQYF,TGTGCCAGCAGTTTCCAACGGGGCTACGAGCAGTACTTC
NA,TRBJ2-7,NA,TRBV10-1,CASSERATGINEQYF,TGCGCCAGCAGTGAGAGGGCCACAGGTATCAACGAGCAGTACTTC
NA,TRBJ1-5,NA,TRBV7-2,CASSPRSGVGQPQHF,TGTGCCAGCAGCCCAAGGTCGGGGGTTGGACAGCCCCAGCATTTT
once,TRBJ1-1,NA,TRBV7-9,CSSSFHQGDTEAFF,TGTTCCAGCAGCTTCCATCAGGGTGACACTGAAGCTTTCTTT
NA,TRBJ2-1,TRBD2,TRBV9,CASSVLAGAYNEQFF,TGTGCCAGCAGCGTCTTAGCGGGAGCCTACAATGAGCAGTTCTTC
NA,TRBJ1-2,TRBD1,TRBV5-1,CASSRWTGGNRGGYTF,TGCGCCAGCAGCCGCTGGACAGGAGGAAATAGGGGGGGCTACACCTTC
NA,TRBJ1-1,NA,TRBV28,CASSLGSVATEAFF,TGTGCCAGCAGTTTGGGGAGTGTTGCCACTGAAGCTTTCTTT
once,TRBJ2-7,TRBD2,TRBV5-1,CASSDSSGSYEQYF,TGCGCCAGCAGCGACTCTAGCGGGAGTTACGAGCAGTACTTC
NA,TRBJ2-7,NA,TRBV7-9,CASSLARSNSYEQYF,TGTGCCAGCAGCTTAGCGCGCAGCAACAGCTACGAGCAGTACTTC
NA,TRBJ2-3,NA,TRBV6-5,CASSYSTGVPTDTQYF,TGTGCCAGCAGTTACTCGACCGGAGTACCTACAGATACGCAGTATTTT
once,TRBJ2-2,TRBD2,TRBV7-9,CSVGGGPTGELFF,TGTTCCGTTGGGGGAGGGCCCACCGGGGAGCTGTTTTTT
NA,TRBJ2-7,NA,TRBV19,CASSGAKGYEQYF,TGTGCCAGTAGTGGGGCCAAGGGCTACGAGCAGTACTTC
NA,TRBJ1-4,NA,TRBV9,CASSGGGLGANEKLFF,TGTGCCAGCAGCGGGGGGGGACTGGGAGCTAATGAAAAACTGTTTTTT
NA,TRBJ2-1,TRBD2,TRBV15,CATRLAGVYNEQFF,TGTGCCACCAGACTAGCGGGAGTATACAATGAGCAGTTCTTC
NA,TRBJ2-7,TRBD1,TRBV7-8,CASIGQGPSYEQYF,TGTGCCAGCATCGGACAGGGACCGTCCTACGAGCAGTACTTC
NA,TRBJ2-4,TRBD1,TRBV19,CASSLKPGTGIQYF,TGTGCCAGTAGTTTAAAACCCGGGACAGGCATTCAGTACTTC
once,TRBJ2-7,TRBD2,TRBV5-4,CASSSSSGRGYREQYF,TGTGCCAGCAGCTCCAGTAGCGGGAGAGGTTACCGCGAGCAGTACTTC
NA,TRBJ2-7,TRBD2,TRBV28,CASSLWREGKPEQYF,TGTGCCAGCAGTTTATGGAGGGAGGGTAAACCCGAGCAGTACTTC
NA,TRBJ2-7,NA,TRBV27,CASSLFGEDSYEQYF,TGTGCCAGCAGTTTATTCGGTGAGGACTCCTACGAGCAGTACTTC
NA,TRBJ2-5,NA,TRBV5-1,CASSIRAGGETQYF,TGCGCCAGCAGCATTAGAGCGGGCGGCGAGACCCAGTACTTC
NA,TRBJ2-7,TRBD2,TRBV9,CASSVTASGSSYEQYF,TGTGCCAGCAGCGTAACCGCTAGCGGGAGCTCCTACGAGCAGTACTTC
NA,TRBJ2-3,NA,TRBV5-6,CASSQTDTQYF,TGTGCCAGCAGCCAAACAGATACGCAGTATTTT
few,TRBJ1-1,NA,TRBV30,CAWSGGGGRTEAFF,TGTGCCTGGAGTGGGGGTGGAGGGAGGACTGAAGCTTTCTTT
NA,TRBJ2-1,NA,TRBV7-3,CASSRGGDEQFF,TGTGCCAGCAGCCGTGGCGGGGATGAGCAGTTCTTC
NA,TRBJ2-4,TRBD1,TRBV5-4,CASSFYRGDIQYF,TGTGCCAGCAGCTTTTACAGGGGTGACATTCAGTACTTC
NA,TRBJ1-2,TRBD1,TRBV27,CASSLRGQTYGYTF,TGTGCCAGCAGTTTGAGGGGACAGACGTATGGCTACACCTTC
NA,TRBJ2-7,NA,TRBV7-9,CASSPQKRFKHEQYF,TGTGCCAGCAGCCCGCAAAAGCGGTTTAAGCATGAGCAGTACTTC
NA,TRBJ1-5,TRBD1,TRBV5-1,CASSPGQGGQPQHF,TGCGCCAGCAGCCCAGGACAGGGCGGCCAGCCCCAGCATTTT
NA,TRBJ2-5,TRBD1,TRBV7-9,CASSPDRGTLEQYF,TGTGCCAGCAGCCCCGACAGGGGGACCCTGGAGCAGTACTTC
NA,TRBJ2-3,NA,TRBV4-1,CASSQERSRLTPRPTDTQYF,TGCGCCAGCAGCCAAGAAAGATCCCGTCTAACCCCCCGTCCCACAGATACGCAGTATTTT
NA,TRBJ1-5,NA,TRBV5-4,CASSDYRSSQPQHF,TGTGCCAGCAGCGATTACAGGTCGTCTCAGCCCCAGCATTTT
NA,TRBJ2-1,TRBD1,TRBV5-1,CASSLLTQGSYNEQFF,TGCGCCAGCAGCTTGTTGACACAGGGGTCGTACAATGAGCAGTTCTTC
NA,TRBJ1-6,TRBD1,TRBV6-5,CATGDRVGSPLHF,TGTGCCACTGGGGACAGGGTCGGATCACCCCTCCACTTT
NA,TRBJ2-7,TRBD2,TRBV28,CASSMWTSGTYEQYF,TGTGCCAGCAGTATGTGGACTAGCGGGACCTACGAGCAGTACTTC
few,TRBJ1-1,TRBD1,TRBV19,CATGDRWTEAFF,TGTGCGACGGGGGACAGATGGACTGAAGCTTTCTTT
NA,TRBJ2-7,NA,TRBV5-8,CASSLLGTGSGQYF,TGTGCCAGCAGCTTGTTAGGAACAGGGTCTGGGCAGTACTTC
once,TRBJ1-4,TRBD1,TRBV2,CASSRDRATNEKLFF,TGTGCCAGCAGCCGGGACAGGGCAACTAATGAAAAACTGTTTTTT
NA,TRBJ2-4,NA,TRBV11-1,CASSYLQGAKNIQYF,TGTGCCAGCAGCTACCTACAGGGAGCCAAAAACATTCAGTACTTC
NA,TRBJ1-4,TRBD1,TRBV10-3,CAISDHRSGGFVNEKLFF,TGTGCCATCAGTGACCACCGTTCAGGGGGCTTTGTCAATGAAAAACTGTTTTTT
NA,TRBJ2-5,TRBD1,TRBV5-1,CASGTGGETQYF,TGCGCCAGCGGGACAGGGGGAGAGACCCAGTACTTC
NA,TRBJ2-7,NA,TRBV4-1,CASSQGGDEQYF,TGCGCCAGCAGCCAAGGGGGGGACGAGCAGTACTTC
NA,TRBJ1-5,NA,TRBV6-4,CASSSSYSSNQPQHF,TGTGCCAGCAGTTCGTCGTACAGCTCCAATCAGCCCCAGCATTTT
NA,TRBJ2-1,TRBD2,TRBV6-5,CASSPSGRGTHEQFF,TGTGCCAGCAGTCCCAGCGGGAGGGGGACCCATGAGCAGTTCTTC
NA,TRBJ1-1,TRBD1,TRBV10-1,CASSQKFGTGLNTEAFF,TGCGCCAGCAGCCAAAAATTCGGGACAGGACTGAACACTGAAGCTTTCTTT
NA,TRBJ2-7,TRBD1,TRBV6-5,CASRPRGQGYEQYF,TGTGCCAGCAGACCACGGGGACAGGGGTACGAGCAGTACTTC
NA,TRBJ1-4,NA,TRBV5-4,CASSLRGGNEKLFF,TGTGCCAGCAGCCTCCGGGGTGGCAATGAAAAACTGTTTTTT
few,TRBJ2-7,TRBD2,TRBV4-2,CASSPSGLFEQYF,TGTGCCAGCAGCCCTAGCGGCCTTTTTGAGCAGTACTTC
NA,TRBJ1-3,NA,TRBV7-3,CASSLFGGSGTIYF,TGTGCCAGCAGCTTATTTGGCGGCAGTGGCACCATATATTTT
NA,TRBJ2-3,NA,TRBV19,CASQMTLGTDTQYF,TGTGCCAGTCAGATGACACTAGGCACAGATACGCAGTATTTT
NA,TRBJ2-5,TRBD1,TRBV5-1,CASSFGQGRETQYF,TGCGCCAGCAGCTTCGGACAGGGTAGAGAGACCCAGTACTTC
NA,TRBJ1-2,TRBD1,TRBV4-1,CASSQWGSGTGGFNYGYTF,TGCGCCAGCAGCCAATGGGGTTCCGGGACAGGGGGTTTTAACTATGGCTACACCTTC
NA,TRBJ2-5,TRBD2,TRBV19,CASSHTSGSLAETQYF,TGTGCCAGTAGTCACACTAGCGGGAGTCTGGCGGAGACCCAGTACTTC
NA,TRBJ2-5,NA,TRBV19,CASSIDLETTFQETQYF,TGTGCCAGTAGTATAGATCTCGAGACAACCTTCCAAGAGACCCAGTACTTC
NA,TRBJ2-7,TRBD1,TRBV19,CASSASRDRVHEQYF,TGTGCCAGTAGCGCGAGCCGGGACAGGGTCCACGAGCAGTACTTC